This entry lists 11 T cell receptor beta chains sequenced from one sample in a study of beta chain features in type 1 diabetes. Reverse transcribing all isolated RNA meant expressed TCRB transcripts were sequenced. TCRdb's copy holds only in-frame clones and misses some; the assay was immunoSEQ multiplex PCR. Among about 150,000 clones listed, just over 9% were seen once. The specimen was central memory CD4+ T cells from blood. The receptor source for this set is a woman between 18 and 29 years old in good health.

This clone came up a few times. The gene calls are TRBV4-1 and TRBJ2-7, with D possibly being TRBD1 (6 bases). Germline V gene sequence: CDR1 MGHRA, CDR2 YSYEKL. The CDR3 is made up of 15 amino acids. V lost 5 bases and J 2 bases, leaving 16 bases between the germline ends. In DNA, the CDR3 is TGCGCCAGCAGCAAGGGGCAGGGGCCAACCTACGAGCAGTACTTC. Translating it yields CASSKGQGPTYEQYF.

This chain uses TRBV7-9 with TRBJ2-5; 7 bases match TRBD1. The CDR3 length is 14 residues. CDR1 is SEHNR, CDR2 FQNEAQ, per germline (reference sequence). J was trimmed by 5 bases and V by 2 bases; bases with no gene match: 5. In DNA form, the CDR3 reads TGTGCCAGCAGCTTAAGTAGGGGGCAGGAGACCCAGTACTTC. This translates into CASSLSRGQETQYF.

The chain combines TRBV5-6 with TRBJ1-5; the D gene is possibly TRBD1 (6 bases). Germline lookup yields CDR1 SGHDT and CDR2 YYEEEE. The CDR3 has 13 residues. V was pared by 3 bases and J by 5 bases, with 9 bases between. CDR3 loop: CASSSRQDQPQHF. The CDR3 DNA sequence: TGTGCCAGCAGCTCTAGACAGGATCAGCCCCAGCATTTT. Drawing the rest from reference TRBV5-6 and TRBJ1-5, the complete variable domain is DAGVTQSPTHLIKTRGQQVTLRCSPKSGHDTVSWYQQALGQGPQFIFQYYEEEERQRGNFPDRFSGHQFPNYSSELNVNALLLGDSALYLCASSSRQDQPQHFGDGTRLSIL.

The CDR3 DNA reads as TGTGCCAGCAGCTTGGTACAGGGAAACTATGGCTACACCTTC. Translating gives CASSLVQGNYGYTF. This rearrangement joins TRBV5-6 to TRBJ1-2; a weak D match, TRBD1 (6 bases). V gave up 0 bases and J gave up 2 bases, with 8 bases separating them. The CDR3 spans 14 residues. Germline V gene data show CDR1 as SGHDT and CDR2 as YYEEEE.

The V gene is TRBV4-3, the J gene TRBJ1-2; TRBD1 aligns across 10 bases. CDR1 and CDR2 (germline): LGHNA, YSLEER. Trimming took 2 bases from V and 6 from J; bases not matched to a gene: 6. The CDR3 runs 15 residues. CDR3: CASSQNPGQGNGYTF. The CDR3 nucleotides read TGCGCCAGCAGCCAAAATCCGGGACAGGGGAATGGCTACACCTTC.

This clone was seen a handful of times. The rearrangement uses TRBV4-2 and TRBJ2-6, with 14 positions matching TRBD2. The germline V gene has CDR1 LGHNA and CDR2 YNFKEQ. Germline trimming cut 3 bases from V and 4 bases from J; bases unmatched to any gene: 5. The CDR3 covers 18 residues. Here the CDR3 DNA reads TGTGCCAGCAGCCAGGGGACTAGCGGGAGCCCCGGGGCCAACGTCCTGACTTTC. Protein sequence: CASSQGTSGSPGANVLTF.

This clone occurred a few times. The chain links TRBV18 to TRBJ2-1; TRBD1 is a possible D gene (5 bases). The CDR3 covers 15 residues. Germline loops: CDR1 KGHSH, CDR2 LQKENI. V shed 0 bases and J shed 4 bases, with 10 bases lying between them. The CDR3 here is CASSPPGREYNEQFF. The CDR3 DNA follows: TGTGCCAGCTCACCACCTGGCAGGGAATACAATGAGCAGTTCTTC.

The CDR3 loop is CARGTGDYEQYF. CDR3 nucleotide sequence: TGCGCCAGGGGGACAGGGGACTACGAGCAGTACTTC. The rearrangement joins TRBV4-3 to TRBJ2-7, with 10 bases lining up with TRBD1. This CDR3 spans 12 amino acids. Germline V lookup: CDR1 LGHNA, CDR2 YSLEER. After removal of 9 bases from V and 3 bases from J, the junction contained 2 bases not matched to a gene.

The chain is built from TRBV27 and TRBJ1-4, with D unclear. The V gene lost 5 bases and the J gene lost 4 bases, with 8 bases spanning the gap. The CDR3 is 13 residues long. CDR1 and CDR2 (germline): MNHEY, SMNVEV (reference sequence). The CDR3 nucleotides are TGTGCCAGCAGTGGGGAGGGTAATGAAAAACTGTTTTTT. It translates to CASSGEGNEKLFF.

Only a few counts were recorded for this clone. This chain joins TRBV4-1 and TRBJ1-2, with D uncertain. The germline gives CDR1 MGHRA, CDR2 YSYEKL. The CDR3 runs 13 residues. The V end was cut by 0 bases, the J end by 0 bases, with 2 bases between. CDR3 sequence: CASSQDTNYGYTF. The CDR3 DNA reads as TGCGCCAGCAGCCAAGATACTAACTATGGCTACACCTTC.

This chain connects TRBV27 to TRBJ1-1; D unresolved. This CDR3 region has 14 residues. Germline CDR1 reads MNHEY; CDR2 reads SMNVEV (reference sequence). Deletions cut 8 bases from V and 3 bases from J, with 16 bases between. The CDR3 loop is CASWRLLGDTEAFF. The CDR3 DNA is TGTGCCAGCTGGAGGCTACTGGGAGACACTGAAGCTTTCTTT.